These 18 T cell receptor beta chains share one sample of origin, sequenced in a study of memory CD4+ T cells and cytomegalovirus serostatus. TCRdb's copy holds only in-frame clones and misses some; the assay was immunoSEQ multiplex PCR. The sample includes tens of thousands of clones, around 78% of them seen just once. Single viable CD3+CD4+CD8-CD45RO+ cells were sorted as the memory CD4+ T cells. Sequenced sample: memory CD4+ T cells from blood. The source is an adult in good health and CMV-seronegative.

Worth noting for this clone: The germline gene is not matched at one end of the junction; a read error may be the cause. The chain joins TRBV7-6 to TRBJ2-7; the D gene is possibly TRBD2 (7 bases). The CDR3 consists of 14 residues. Germline CDR1 SGHVS, CDR2 FNYEAQ. The CDR3 region has the DNA TGTGCCAGCAGCGTAGGGGGAGGGTCCTCCGAGCAGTACTTC. This translates into CASSVGGGSSEQYF. Using reference TRBV7-6 and TRBJ2-7 for the parts outside the CDR3, the full variable domain is GAGVSQSPRYKVTKRGQDVALRCDPISGHVSLYWYRQALGQGPEFLTYFNYEAQQDKSGLPNDRFSAERPEGSISTLTIQRTEQRDSAMYRCASSVGGGSSEQYFGPGTRLTVT.

This rearrangement joins TRBV30 to TRBJ1-5; D remains ambiguous. The germline V and J ends were trimmed by 0 bases and 5 bases, with 8 bases remaining between them. CDR1 is GTSNPN, CDR2 SVGIG, per germline (reference sequence). The CDR3 runs 13 residues. As DNA, the CDR3 is TGTGCCTGGAGTGTACGGAGGGATCAGCCCCAGCATTTT. It yields the protein CAWSVRRDQPQHF.

Written as DNA, the CDR3 is TGTGCCAGCAGCTTAGGTCCTTCAAACACCATATATTTT. This translates into CASSLGPSNTIYF. The rearrangement links TRBV7-7 to TRBJ1-3; D unclear. From germline, CDR1 is SSHAT and CDR2 FNYEAQ (reference sequence). V was cut by 1 base and J by 6 bases, with 7 bases left in between. CDR3 length: 13 residues.

V usage is TRBV2 and J usage is TRBJ1-5; 8 nucleotides line up with TRBD1. Germline trimming cut 6 bases from V and 8 bases from J; bases unmatched to any gene: 12. This CDR3 contains 15 residues. Germline V gives CDR1 SNHLY, CDR2 FYNNEI. CDR3 nucleotides: TGTGCCAGCAGGATCGGACAGGGATCGGGAGAGCCCCAGCATTTT. This sequence encodes CASRIGQGSGEPQHF.

The chain carries TRBV7-9 and TRBJ2-5; D assignment may be TRBD1 or TRBD2 (5 bases each). The CDR3 extends over 13 amino acids. V lost 3 bases to trimming and J lost 4 bases, with 9 bases between them. Germline CDR1 is SEHNR and CDR2 is FQNEAQ (reference sequence). As DNA, the CDR3 is TGTGCCAGCAGCTTTTCAGGGACAGAGACCCAGTACTTC. This sequence encodes CASSFSGTETQYF.

This chain connects TRBV19 to TRBJ1-4, with D possibly being TRBD1 (5 bases). V dropped 7 bases and J dropped 5 bases, with 11 bases sitting between them. The germline V gene has CDR1 LNHDA and CDR2 SQIVND (reference sequence). This CDR3 is built from 13 residues. Here the CDR3 DNA reads TGTGCCAGTAAGGGGTCGGGGAATGAAAAACTGTTTTTT. Protein sequence: CASKGSGNEKLFF. The complete variable domain, with remaining parts taken from reference TRBV19 and TRBJ1-4, reads DGGITQSPKYLFRKEGQNVTLSCEQNLNHDAMYWYRQDPGQGLRLIYYSQIVNDFQKGDIAEGYSVSREKKESFPLTVTSAQKNPTAFYLCASKGSGNEKLFFGSGTQLSVL.

This chain connects TRBV7-9 to TRBJ2-7, with 7 bases aligning to TRBD1. J was trimmed by 3 bases and V by 5 bases; bases with no gene match: 7. From germline, CDR1 is SEHNR and CDR2 FQNEAQ (reference sequence). The CDR3 is 14 residues long. The CDR3 DNA reads TGTGCCAGCAGCGCGTTGGCAGGGGGCTACGAGCAGTACTTC. Amino acids: CASSALAGGYEQYF.

The CDR3 DNA follows: TGTGCCAGCAGTTTAGGTTCCCCCGCGGGGCAGTACTTC. Amino acid sequence: CASSLGSPAGQYF. V is TRBV28 and J is TRBJ2-7; D is possibly TRBD2 (5 bases). With 2 bases removed from V and 9 bases from J, the gap between germline ends came to 14 bases. CDR1 is MDHEN and CDR2 is SYDVKM in the germline V gene. This CDR3 is built from 13 residues.

The chain employs TRBV5-1 and TRBJ2-1; a possible D gene is TRBD2 (6 bases). The CDR3 is 14 residues long. Trimming took off 6 bases at V and 7 bases at J, with 17 bases between the two ends. Germline lookup yields CDR1 SGHRS and CDR2 YFSETQ. DNA for the CDR3: TGCGCCAGCAAGACGGAGGGGACGAGTAATGAGCAGTTCTTC. It specifies CASKTEGTSNEQFF.

The chain has TRBV2 and TRBJ2-7; the D is unclear. Germline CDR1 reads SNHLY; CDR2 reads FYNNEI. The CDR3 totals 14 residues. Trimming cost V 10 bases and J 2 bases, with 18 bases left between them. The CDR3 sequence is CATKAAGITYEQYF. CDR3 in DNA: TGTGCCACCAAGGCGGCAGGTATTACCTACGAGCAGTACTTC.

This clone occurred a few times. The chain couples TRBV9 to TRBJ2-7; 12 nucleotides agree with TRBD2. Trimming took 4 bases from V and 2 from J; bases not matched to a gene: 4. CDR3 length: 15 amino acids. Germline-derived CDR1 and CDR2 are SGDLS and YYNGEE. CDR3: CASSPTSGGTYEQYF. Here the CDR3 DNA reads TGTGCCAGCAGCCCCACTAGCGGGGGGACCTACGAGCAGTACTTC.

The genes are TRBV18 and TRBJ1-2; 8 positions agree with TRBD1. Losses at the gene ends were 3 bases for V and 7 bases for J; bases not matched to a gene: 4. CDR1 and CDR2 from the germline V gene are KGHSH and LQKENI. The CDR3 length is 13 residues. CDR3 amino acids: CASSPDRAGGYTF. As DNA, the CDR3 is TGTGCCAGCTCACCGGACAGGGCGGGTGGCTACACCTTC.

This clone was seen a handful of times. This chain joins TRBV7-9 and TRBJ1-6; 8 bases are a match to TRBD1. The CDR3 runs 15 residues. Germline assignment: CDR1 SEHNR and CDR2 FQNEAQ (reference sequence). Trimming cost V 7 bases and J 7 bases; bases outside gene matches: 9. The DNA for the CDR3 is TGTGCCAGCACCGGACAGGGTCTTCTCAATTCACCCCTCCACTTT. It yields the protein CASTGQGLLNSPLHF.

This clone has just one count. V and J are TRBV5-4 and TRBJ1-6; TRBD1 agrees at 7 bases. The CDR3 consists of 15 residues. Germline loops: CDR1 SGHNT, CDR2 YYREEE (reference sequence). V trimming: 0 bases; J trimming: 9 bases; junction bases outside the gene matches: 6. Written as DNA, the CDR3 is TGTGCCAGCAGCTTGGGGACAGGCTACCGTTCACCCCTCCACTTT. Protein product: CASSLGTGYRSPLHF.

In this sample, this clone turned up once. The rearrangement links TRBV7-2 to TRBJ2-6; no definite D call. Germline loops: CDR1 SGHTA, CDR2 FQGNSA. This CDR3 region has 15 residues. Trimming left V 3 bases short and J 0 bases short, with 6 bases between. The CDR3 protein is CASSFTRSGANVLTF. Here the CDR3 DNA reads TGTGCCAGCAGCTTTACACGCTCTGGGGCCAACGTCCTGACTTTC.

As DNA, the CDR3 is TGTGCCAGCAGCTCCGAGAACCCCTACGAGCAGTACTTC. Amino acids: CASSSENPYEQYF. The chain recombines TRBV7-2 with TRBJ2-7; unclear D gene. V was shortened by 4 bases and J by 2 bases, with 9 bases between the two germline ends. The CDR3 consists of 13 residues. The V gene's germline CDR1 is SGHTA and CDR2 FQGNSA.

The rearrangement uses TRBV20-1 and TRBJ2-5; 7 nucleotides agree with TRBD2. CDR1 DFQATT and CDR2 SNEGSKA come from the germline V gene (reference sequence). V was clipped by 3 bases and J by 10 bases; unmatched bases: 5. The CDR3 is 11 amino acids. Here the CDR3 DNA reads TGCAGTGCTAGTCGCGGCGGGGGCCAGTACTTC. Its translation is CSASRGGGQYF.

The chain uses TRBV2 and TRBJ2-7, with a possible D match to TRBD2 (6 bases). CDR1 is SNHLY and CDR2 is FYNNEI in the germline V gene. This CDR3 has 14 amino acids. V gave up 9 bases and J gave up 0 bases, with 15 bases separating them. The CDR3 DNA reads TGTGCCAGTCACCGGGAGAGAAGCTCCTACGAGCAGTACTTC. Amino acid sequence: CASHRERSSYEQYF. Drawing the rest from reference TRBV2 and TRBJ2-7, the complete variable domain is EPEVTQTPSHQVTQMGQEVILRCVPISNHLYFYWYRQILGQKVEFLVSFYNNEISEKSEIFDDQFSVERPDGSNFTLKIRSTKLEDSAMYFCASHRERSSYEQYFGPGTRLTVT.